One and the same sample provided the 26 T cell receptor beta chains below, sequenced in a study of response to subunit inactivated influenza vaccine. Via MiXCR, TCRdb re-called the RT-PCR reads, giving one row per CDR3 protein. Of about 500,000 distinct CDR3 sequences listed, about 15% are singletons. Here the sequenced sample was CD4+ T cells sorted from PBMCs, taken less than 25 months after vaccination. These receptors were taken from a man in his fifties or sixties who received an inactivated influenza vaccine.

Only a few counts were recorded for this clonotype. The rearrangement joins TRBV7-2 to TRBJ2-7, with 10 bases that match TRBD2. This CDR3 is 14 amino acids long. Unmatched junction bases numbered 2, after V lost 3 bases and J lost 3 bases. The germline V gene encodes CDR1 SGHTA and CDR2 FQGNSA. CDR3 protein: CASSFRLAGYEQYF. DNA of the CDR3: TGTGCCAGCAGCTTTCGACTAGCGGGCTACGAGCAGTACTTC.

This clonotype was seen more than once but under ten times. This chain links TRBV12-3 or TRBV12-4 with TRBJ1-6; the D is unclear. The V and J ends lost 3 bases and 7 bases respectively, with 10 bases between them. The length of the CDR3 is 14 residues. Written as DNA, the CDR3 is TGTGCCAGCAGTTTTCGGGGTAACAATTCACCCCTCCACTTT. Protein: CASSFRGNNSPLHF.

This chain uses TRBV20-1 with TRBJ1-5; D is ambiguous. The CDR3 is made up of 13 amino acids. Germline V gene lookup returns CDR1 DFQATT and CDR2 SNEGSKA (reference sequence). With 3 bases removed from V and 5 bases from J, the gap between germline ends came to 11 bases. In DNA, the CDR3 is TGCAGTGCTAGCGACTCACCGGATCAGCCCCAGCATTTT. Its protein product is CSASDSPDQPQHF.

In this sample, this clonotype turned up many times. In DNA, the CDR3 is TGTGCCATCAGTGAGCGGGACGAGTACAATGAGCAGTTCTTC. As protein: CAISERDEYNEQFF. The chain couples TRBV10-3 to TRBJ2-1; either TRBD1 or TRBD2 may supply D (5 bases each). V was pared by 2 bases and J by 4 bases, with 9 bases between. CDR3 length equals 14 residues. Germline values: CDR1 ENHRY, CDR2 SYGVKD.

With respect to this clonotype: The final CDR3 position lacks the conserved phenylalanine or tryptophan, pointing to a likely read error. Because the CDR3's place on the DNA is in doubt, the DNA is left out and the CDR3 is given as listed by TCRdb. The chain is built from TRBV3-1 and TRBJ1-6; the table gives TRBD1 as D, unverified against the DNA. The CDR3 region is 12 residues in length, termini included. Per the germline V gene, CDR1 is LGHDT and CDR2 is YNNKEL (reference sequence). The CDR3 loop is CASSQDRGQGLN.

This clonotype has more than one count but fewer than ten. The chain couples TRBV13 to TRBJ2-2, with D perhaps matching TRBD2 (6 bases). Germline V gene sequence: CDR1 PRHDT, CDR2 FYEKMQ (reference sequence). This CDR3 is built from 19 residues. Trimming pared 4 bases from V and 2 bases from J, leaving 23 bases between. The CDR3 is CASSSKRGPGRINTGELFF. The CDR3 nucleotides are TGTGCCAGCAGCTCCAAAAGGGGCCCGGGGAGGATAAACACCGGGGAGCTGTTTTTT.

The CDR3 reads CSASRAQLPNEQFF. DNA of the CDR3: TGCAGTGCTAGCCGGGCCCAATTACCCAATGAGCAGTTCTTC. J is TRBJ2-1 and V is TRBV20-1; D is ambiguous. CDR3 size: 14 residues. Germline V gives CDR1 DFQATT, CDR2 SNEGSKA (reference sequence). The V and J ends lost 3 bases and 6 bases respectively, with 15 bases between them.

A note on this clonotype: One junction end disagrees with the germline gene, perhaps due to a read error. V gene TRBV9 combines with J gene TRBJ2-3; D is unresolved. The CDR3 totals 15 residues. The V gene's germline CDR1 is SGDLS and CDR2 YYNGEE. CDR3 nucleotides: TGTGCCAGCGGCGTCTTGGGGATTCGTAGAGATACGCAGTATTTT. Its translation: CASGVLGIRRDTQYF.

Only a few counts were recorded for this clonotype. V gene TRBV5-1 combines with J gene TRBJ2-6; D gene uncertain. CDR1 is SGHRS and CDR2 is YFSETQ in the germline V gene. V was shortened by 0 bases and J by 0 bases, with 13 bases between the two germline ends. The CDR3 contains 18 residues. The CDR3 coding sequence is TGCGCCAGCAGCTTGGACGTTTATGCAGACTCTGGGGCCAACGTCCTGACTTTC. Translated, it gives CASSLDVYADSGANVLTF.

The chain employs TRBV25-1 and TRBJ2-3; no reliable D call. Trimming left V 5 bases short and J 0 bases short, with 18 bases between. This CDR3 is 17 amino acids long. The V gene's germline CDR1 is MGHDK and CDR2 SYGVNS. Here the CDR3 DNA reads TGTGCCAGCAGTCCCTACGCCGGGCGTTTTAGCACAGATACGCAGTATTTT. Translated, it gives CASSPYAGRFSTDTQYF.

The chain has TRBV7-8 and TRBJ1-1; TRBD1 matches 9 bases. Trimming cost V 5 bases and J 4 bases; bases outside gene matches: 11. Per the germline V gene, CDR1 is SGHVS and CDR2 is FQNEAQ. The CDR3 loop spans 16 amino acids. CDR3 DNA: TGTGCCAGCAGCCTCATGACAGGGGGGGGTACCACTGAAGCTTTCTTT. This codes for CASSLMTGGGTTEAFF.

This clonotype occurred a few times. The rearrangement links TRBV7-9 to TRBJ2-3, with no clear D. Germline values: CDR1 SEHNR, CDR2 FQNEAQ (reference sequence). This CDR3 region has 16 residues. V was shortened by 5 bases and J by 0 bases, with 15 bases between the two germline ends. In nucleotides, the CDR3 is TGTGCCAGCAGCGGCGGCACGATCTCTAGCACAGATACGCAGTATTTT. Protein product: CASSGGTISSTDTQYF.

The gene calls are TRBV24-1 and TRBJ2-3; no clear D. Between the trimmed V and J ends, which lost 4 bases and 4 bases, there was a span of 2 bases. Germline V gene sequence: CDR1 KGHDR, CDR2 SFDVKD. The CDR3 is 11 amino acids. The CDR3 bases are TGTGCCACCAGTGACCCAGATACGCAGTATTTT. Translating gives CATSDPDTQYF.

This clonotype has ten or more counts. The chain combines TRBV25-1 with TRBJ2-2; weak D call: TRBD1 (5 bases). From germline, CDR1 is MGHDK and CDR2 SYGVNS. This CDR3 is built from 12 residues. Trimming took 6 bases from V and 5 from J, leaving 7 bases between them. The CDR3 reads CASSRTTGELFF. As DNA, the CDR3 is TGTGCCAGCAGCCGGACAACCGGGGAGCTGTTTTTT.

This clonotype was counted a few times. The chain employs TRBV7-2 and TRBJ2-3; D is possibly TRBD1 (5 bases). V was pared by 5 bases and J by 4 bases, with 16 bases between. This CDR3 comprises 15 residues. From germline, CDR1 is SGHTA and CDR2 FQGNSA. For the CDR3, the DNA is TGTGCCAGCAGCCCCTCCCGCCTGGGGCCAGATACGCAGTATTTT. Protein sequence: CASSPSRLGPDTQYF.

This clonotype turned up a few times. The rearrangement links TRBV4-3 to TRBJ2-2, with D possibly called TRBD1 or TRBD2 (5 bases each). Trimming took off 4 bases at V and 1 base at J, with 13 bases between the two ends. This CDR3 has 16 amino acids. CDR1 and CDR2 (germline): LGHNA, YSLEER. DNA for the CDR3: TGCGCCAGCAGCCCAGTAGGGGACCTGAACACCGGGGAGCTGTTTTTT. This translates into CASSPVGDLNTGELFF.

This clonotype was detected only a few times. This chain connects TRBV29-1 to TRBJ2-1; the D gene is possibly TRBD2 (7 bases). The V and J ends lost 1 base and 13 bases respectively, with 17 bases between them. There are 13 residues in the CDR3. Looked up from germline, CDR1 is SQVTM and CDR2 is ANQGSEA. CDR3 amino acids: CSVEGRTGRGQFF. The DNA for the CDR3 is TGCAGCGTTGAAGGTCGAACAGGGAGGGGACAGTTCTTC.

In its sample, this clonotype was seen a few times. The chain combines TRBV5-1 with TRBJ2-5; no clear D gene. The CDR3 is 13 residues long. Germline V gene sequence: CDR1 SGHRS, CDR2 YFSETQ. Trimming took 8 bases from V and 5 from J, leaving 16 bases between them. Here the CDR3 reads CASRPVLGETQYF. The DNA of the CDR3 is TGCGCCAGTAGGCCCGTTTTAGGGGAGACCCAGTACTTC.

This rearrangement joins TRBV3-1 to TRBJ2-3, with no clear D. The CDR3 runs to 16 residues. The germline V gene encodes CDR1 LGHDT and CDR2 YNNKEL (reference sequence). Trimming stripped 4 bases from V and 3 bases from J, with 17 bases between. This chain's CDR3 is CASSPASGSGTDTQYF. In DNA, the CDR3 is TGTGCCAGCAGCCCAGCCTCCGGATCGGGTACAGATACGCAGTATTTT.

This clonotype was seen at least ten times. V and J are TRBV20-1 and TRBJ2-1; D is possibly TRBD1 (6 bases). This CDR3 comprises 18 residues. Germline V gene data show CDR1 as DFQATT and CDR2 as SNEGSKA (reference sequence). V was cut by 5 bases and J by 1 base, with 24 bases left in between. CDR3 sequence: CSAPVGGPRVWSYNEQFF. CDR3 DNA sequence: TGCAGTGCTCCCGTTGGGGGCCCCCGCGTATGGTCCTACAATGAGCAGTTCTTC.

This clonotype has a handful of counts. This rearrangement joins TRBV6-1 to TRBJ2-7; 9 nucleotides agree with TRBD1. The V gene's germline CDR1 is MNHNS and CDR2 SASEGT. V lost 1 base to trimming and J lost 4 bases; unmatched junction nucleotides: 5. The CDR3 has 15 amino acids. CDR3 sequence (DNA): TGTGCCAGCAGTGAAGGGGACAGGGAAAGTTACGAGCAGTACTTC. Protein product: CASSEGDRESYEQYF.

This clonotype was observed a handful of times. The rearrangement links TRBV5-1 to TRBJ1-2, with TRBD1 matching 9 bases. The V gene end was trimmed by 4 bases and the J gene end by 2 bases; junction bases not matched to a gene: 3. CDR3 length equals 14 residues. Germline CDR1 SGHRS, CDR2 YFSETQ. The CDR3 sequence is CASSDGTGNYGYTF. Written as DNA, the CDR3 is TGCGCCAGCAGCGACGGGACAGGGAACTATGGCTACACCTTC.

V usage is TRBV12-3 or TRBV12-4 and J usage is TRBJ2-2; the D gene is possibly TRBD2 (5 bases). The CDR3 is 14 amino acids. Between the trimmed V and J ends, which lost 5 bases and 4 bases, there was a span of 11 bases. The CDR3 DNA reads as TGTGCCAGCAGTGTTGCTGCGGGCACCGGGGAGCTGTTTTTT. Translating gives CASSVAAGTGELFF.

There are a few counts of this clonotype. The genes are TRBV20-1 and TRBJ2-2; 10 bases match TRBD2. The CDR3 sequence is 15 residues long. The V segment lost 1 base and the J segment 6 bases; nucleotides outside the gene matches: 5. CDR1 and CDR2 (germline): DFQATT, SNEGSKA (reference sequence). The CDR3 nucleotides read TGCAGTGCTAGAGTCCCTAGCGGGGGCCCCGGGGAGCTGTTTTTT. Translated: CSARVPSGGPGELFF.

The chain employs TRBV12-3 or TRBV12-4 and TRBJ1-5, with 9 bases matching TRBD1. V dropped 4 bases and J dropped 1; count of bases not matched to a gene: 8. The length of the CDR3 is 17 residues. The DNA for the CDR3 is TGTGCCAGCAGTTGGACAGGGGTTGATTTAAGCAATCAGCCCCAGCATTTT. Translation: CASSWTGVDLSNQPQHF.

This chain uses TRBV29-1 with TRBJ2-7, with TRBD2 matching 10 bases. Germline V gene lookup returns CDR1 SQVTM and CDR2 ANQGSEA. The CDR3 totals 14 residues. The V and J ends lost 4 bases and 6 bases, in that order; junction bases with no gene match: 9. The chain's CDR3 is CSVAISGRASEQYF. In DNA form, the CDR3 reads TGCAGCGTTGCGATCAGCGGGAGGGCGTCCGAGCAGTACTTC.